Presented here are 12 T cell receptor beta chains from one specimen sequenced in a study of OX40 agonist ivuxolimab in advanced cancers. TCRdb's copy holds only in-frame clones and misses some; the assay was immunoSEQ multiplex PCR. The repertoire holds 70,000 to 95,000 clones, 85% to 90% seen once, with approximately 0.8% in the top ten. Here the sequenced sample was CD4+ or CD8+ T cells sorted from blood, taken in a trial of the OX40 agonist ivuxolimab. The receptors come from an adult with an advanced solid tumor such as melanoma, head and neck, liver or kidney cancer.

This chain connects TRBV9 to TRBJ1-3; D remains unclear. The germline V gene has CDR1 SGDLS and CDR2 YYNGEE. Deletions cut 6 bases from V and 0 bases from J, with 7 bases between. There are 13 residues in the CDR3. The CDR3 sequence: CASTGPSGNTIYF. The CDR3 region has the DNA TGTGCCAGCACGGGCCCCTCTGGAAACACCATATATTTT.

This rearrangement joins TRBV6-4 to TRBJ2-2, with D possibly matching TRBD2 (5 bases). Germline assignment: CDR1 MRHNA and CDR2 SNTAGT. The V and J ends lost 5 bases and 1 base respectively, with 11 bases between them. The CDR3 is made up of 15 amino acids. The CDR3 here is CASSTPGLNTGELFF. CDR3 nucleotides: TGTGCCAGCAGTACGCCGGGATTGAACACCGGGGAGCTGTTTTTT.

The chain carries TRBV7-2 and TRBJ2-7; TRBD1 might be the D (6 bases). Per the germline V gene, CDR1 is SGHTA and CDR2 is FQGNSA. The CDR3 totals 15 residues. The V and J ends lost 5 bases and 2 bases respectively, with 16 bases between them. CDR3 coding DNA: TGTGCCAGCAGCCTTGGGAGACAGGCCCCCTACGAGCAGTACTTC. This sequence encodes CASSLGRQAPYEQYF.

The chain uses TRBV19 and TRBJ2-1; 10 nucleotides agree with TRBD1. With 4 bases clipped from V and 8 bases from J, the junction kept 20 bases outside the gene matches. CDR3 length: 19 residues. CDR1 is LNHDA, CDR2 SQIVND, per germline (reference sequence). The CDR3 loop reads CASSSPTGGSWTGGHEQFF. The CDR3 DNA follows: TGTGCCAGTAGTAGCCCGACAGGGGGCTCTTGGACGGGGGGGCATGAGCAGTTCTTC.

The rearrangement uses TRBV10-2 and TRBJ2-7; 9 positions agree with TRBD2. Germline trimming cut 10 bases from V and 2 bases from J; bases unmatched to any gene: 9. The CDR3 extends over 14 amino acids. Per the germline V gene, CDR1 is WSHSY and CDR2 is SAAADI. The CDR3 protein is CATHLAGLAYEQYF. The DNA of the CDR3 is TGCGCCACCCACCTAGCGGGGCTTGCCTACGAGCAGTACTTC.

The chain uses TRBV18 and TRBJ2-7; 9 bases agree with TRBD1. Germline V gene lookup returns CDR1 KGHSH and CDR2 LQKENI. With V trimmed by 3 bases and J by 3 bases, 15 bases remained unmatched. The CDR3 covers 18 residues. The CDR3 protein is CASSPGTGRPPGDYEQYF. The DNA for the CDR3 is TGTGCCAGCTCACCGGGGACAGGGAGGCCTCCGGGGGACTACGAGCAGTACTTC.

The chain couples TRBV9 to TRBJ2-5, with 9 bases matching TRBD2. Germline lookup yields CDR1 SGDLS and CDR2 YYNGEE. The junction had 11 bases not matched to a gene; V was cut back by 0 bases and J by 5 bases. This CDR3 has 17 amino acids. Written as DNA, the CDR3 is TGTGCCAGCAGCGTAGGGAGTCTAGCGGGATTGGGCGAGACCCAGTACTTC. This sequence encodes CASSVGSLAGLGETQYF.

The V call is TRBV9, the J call TRBJ2-2, with 9 bases aligning to TRBD2. CDR3 size: 15 residues. Germline V lookup: CDR1 SGDLS, CDR2 YYNGEE. Trimming at V came to 3 bases and at J to 5 bases, leaving 5 bases not matched to a gene. The CDR3 loop reads CASSARTSVTGELFF. Written as DNA, the CDR3 is TGTGCCAGCAGCGCTCGGACTAGCGTAACCGGGGAGCTGTTTTTT.

The rearrangement joins TRBV4-3 to TRBJ2-1; TRBD2 agrees at 11 bases. Germline-derived CDR1 and CDR2 are LGHNA and YSLEER. There are 17 residues in the CDR3. J gave up 4 bases and V 4 bases, and 9 bases lay outside the gene matches. CDR3 nucleotide sequence: TGCGCCAGCAGCCGACGGACTAGCGGGCGGGGTTACAATGAGCAGTTCTTC. Protein product: CASSRRTSGRGYNEQFF.

The rearrangement uses TRBV2 and TRBJ1-6; 7 bases map to TRBD1. The germline V gene encodes CDR1 SNHLY and CDR2 FYNNEI. V gave up 6 bases and J gave up 7 bases; unmatched junction bases: 9. This CDR3 is built from 15 residues. DNA for the CDR3: TGTGCCAGCAGACCCAGACAGGGAGAAAATTCACCCCTCCACTTT. Encoded protein: CASRPRQGENSPLHF.

The chain combines TRBV11-2 with TRBJ2-1; D call uncertain. CDR1 is SGHAT and CDR2 is FQNNGV in the germline V gene. V was pared by 5 bases and J by 10 bases, with 18 bases between. This CDR3 region has 14 residues. The CDR3 region has the DNA TGTGCCAGCAGCCCCCCTTCTTACGTGAACGAGCAGTTCTTC. This gives the protein CASSPPSYVNEQFF.

The chain has TRBV11-2 and TRBJ2-1, with D possibly TRBD2 on 5 matching bases. Germline CDR1 and CDR2: SGHAT and FQNNGV. CDR3 length: 16 amino acids. Between the trimmed V and J ends, which lost 1 base and 0 bases, there was a span of 10 bases. CDR3 sequence: CASSLVSGYSYNEQFF. CDR3 nucleotide sequence: TGTGCCAGCAGCTTAGTAAGCGGCTACTCCTACAATGAGCAGTTCTTC. The whole variable domain, remainder taken from reference TRBV11-2 and TRBJ2-1, is EAGVAQSPRYKIIEKRQSVAFWCNPISGHATLYWYQQILGQGPKLLIQFQNNGVVDDSQLPKDRFSAERLKGVDSTLKIQPAKLEDSAVYLCASSLVSGYSYNEQFFGPGTRLTVL.